This record looks at one TCR beta chain sequence and its context. Its target is unknown. The entry originates in a study of identical twins. TCRdb processed the 5' RACE reads anew with MiXCR; each CDR3 protein has one entry. The repertoire includes 1.5 million to 2 million distinct CDR3 sequences, 32% of them detected once, and about 0.3% sits in the top ten. This CDR3 spans 13 amino acids. The V segment lost 6 bases and the J segment 5 bases; nucleotides outside the gene matches: 3. Study-wide results and caveats: The study found weaker excess twin sharing in beta out-of-frame sequences.

Healthy Caucasians provided all donations. The receptor was derived from a newborn girl in good health. The chain has TRBV12-3 or TRBV12-4 and TRBJ2-7, with 11 bases matching TRBD1. What was sequenced was cord blood. For the CDR3, the DNA is TGTGCCAGCAGGGGACAGGGGGTGAACGAGCAGTACTTC. Amino acids: CASRGQGVNEQYF.